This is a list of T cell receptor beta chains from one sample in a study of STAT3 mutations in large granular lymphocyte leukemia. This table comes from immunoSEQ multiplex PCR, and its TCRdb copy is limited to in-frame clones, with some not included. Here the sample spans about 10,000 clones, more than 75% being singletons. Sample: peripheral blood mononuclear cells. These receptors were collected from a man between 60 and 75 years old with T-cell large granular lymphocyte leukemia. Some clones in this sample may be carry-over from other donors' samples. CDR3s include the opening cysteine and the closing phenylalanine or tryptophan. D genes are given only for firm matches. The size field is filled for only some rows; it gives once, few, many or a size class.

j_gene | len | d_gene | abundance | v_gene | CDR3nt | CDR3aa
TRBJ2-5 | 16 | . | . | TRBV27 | TGTGCCAGCAGTTTGAGCTTCGGGACTTCACAAGAGACCCAGTACTTC | CASSLSFGTSQETQYF
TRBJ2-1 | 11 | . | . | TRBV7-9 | TGTGCCAGCAGTCGATTGGATGAGCAGTTCTTC | CASSRLDEQFF
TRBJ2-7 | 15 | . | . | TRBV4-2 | TGTGCCAGCAGCCAAGATGGGCGGGCCTCCTACGAGCAGTACTTC | CASSQDGRASYEQYF
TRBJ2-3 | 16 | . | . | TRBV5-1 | TGCGCCAGCAGCTTGGGAGAAGTCACTAGCACAGATACGCAGTATTTT | CASSLGEVTSTDTQYF
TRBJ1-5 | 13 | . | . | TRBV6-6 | TGTGCCAGCAGACAGGGTAGAAATCAGCCCCAGCATTTT | CASRQGRNQPQHF
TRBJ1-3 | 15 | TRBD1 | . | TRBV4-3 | TGCGCCAGCAGCCAAGGCAGGGGGCTACGAAACACCATATATTTT | CASSQGRGLRNTIYF
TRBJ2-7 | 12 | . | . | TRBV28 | TGTGCCAGCAGGCAAATCTCTGACGAGCAGTACTTC | CASRQISDEQYF
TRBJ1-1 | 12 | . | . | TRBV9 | TGTGCCAGCAGCGGTCTGGGGACTGAAGCTTTCTTT | CASSGLGTEAFF
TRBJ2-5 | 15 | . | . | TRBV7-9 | TGTGCCAGCAGCTTATTAGCGGAGGGGGGAGAGACCCAGTACTTC | CASSLLAEGGETQYF
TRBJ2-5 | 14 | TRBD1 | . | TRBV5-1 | TGCGCCAGCAGCTTCGGACAGGGGATGGAGACCCAGTACTTC | CASSFGQGMETQYF
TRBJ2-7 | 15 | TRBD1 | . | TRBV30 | TGTGCCTGGAGCGGACAGGGAAACCCTACTGGTAGGGAGTACTTC | CAWSGQGNPTGREYF
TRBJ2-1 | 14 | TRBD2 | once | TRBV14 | TGTGCCAGCCGTCTGGCGGGAGCTTACAATGAGCAGTTCTTC | CASRLAGAYNEQFF
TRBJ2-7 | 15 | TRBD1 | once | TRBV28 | TGTGCCAGCAGTTTCGGGACAGGGTTCTCTTACGAGCAGTACTTC | CASSFGTGFSYEQYF
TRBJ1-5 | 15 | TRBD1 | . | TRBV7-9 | TGTGCCAGCAGCCCCACAGGGGACCCCTATCAGCCCCAGCATTTT | CASSPTGDPYQPQHF
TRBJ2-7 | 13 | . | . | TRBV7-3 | TGTGCCAGCAGCTTGGACGTAGCCTACGAGCAGTACTTC | CASSLDVAYEQYF
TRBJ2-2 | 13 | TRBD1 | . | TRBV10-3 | TGTGCCATGGGGGCAGGGGGCACCGGGGAGCTGTTTTTT | CAMGAGGTGELFF
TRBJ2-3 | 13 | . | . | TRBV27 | TGTGCCAGCAGTCCCTCTGCGGGATATACGCAGTATTTT | CASSPSAGYTQYF
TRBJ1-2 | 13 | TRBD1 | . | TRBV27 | TGTGCCAGCAGTTTATCCGGACAGGGGGGCTACACCTTC | CASSLSGQGGYTF
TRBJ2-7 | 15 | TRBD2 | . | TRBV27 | TGTGCCAGCAGTTCCGGGACTAGCGGGATGTACGAGCAGTACTTC | CASSSGTSGMYEQYF
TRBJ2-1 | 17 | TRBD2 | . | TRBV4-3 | TGCGCCAGCAGCCAAGCCCGGACTAGCGGGAGTGACAATGAGCAGTTCTTC | CASSQARTSGSDNEQFF
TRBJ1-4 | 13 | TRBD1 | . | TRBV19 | TGTGCCAGTAGCCCGGACAGGGGTGAAAAACTGTTTTTT | CASSPDRGEKLFF
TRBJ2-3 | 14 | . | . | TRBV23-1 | TGCGCCAGCAGTCAAGGGGGGAGCACAGATACGCAGTATTTT | CASSQGGSTDTQYF
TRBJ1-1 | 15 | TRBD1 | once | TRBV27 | TGTGCCAGCAGTGGGACAGGCCTCCTGAACACTGAAGCTTTCTTT | CASSGTGLLNTEAFF
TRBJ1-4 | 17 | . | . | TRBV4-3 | TGCGCCAGCAGCCAGGCCCCATCCGTCGCACAGGGCGAAAAACTGTTTTTT | CASSQAPSVAQGEKLFF
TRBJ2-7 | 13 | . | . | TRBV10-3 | TGTGCCATCACCCGGGGAGGCACCTACGAGCAGTACTTC | CAITRGGTYEQYF
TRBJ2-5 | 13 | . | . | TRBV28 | TGTGCCAGCAAACACGGGGCGTCGGGGACCCAGTACTTC | CASKHGASGTQYF
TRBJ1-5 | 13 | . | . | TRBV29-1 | TGCAGCGCCGGAGGGGGGGGCAATCAGCCCCAGCATTTT | CSAGGGGNQPQHF
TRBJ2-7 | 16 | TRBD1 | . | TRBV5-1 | TGCGCCAGCAGCGCGAACTCAGGGGGAAGCTCCTACGAGCAGTACTTC | CASSANSGGSSYEQYF
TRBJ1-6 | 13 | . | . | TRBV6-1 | TGTGCCAGCAGTGTGCAGCTAAATTCACCCCTCCGCTTT | CASSVQLNSPLRF
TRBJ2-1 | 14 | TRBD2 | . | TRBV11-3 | TGTGCCAGCAGCCCCGGTACGGGAGGACGTGAGCAGTTCTTC | CASSPGTGGREQFF
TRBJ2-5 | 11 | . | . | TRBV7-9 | TGTGCCAGCAGCTCACAAGAGACCCAGTACTTC | CASSSQETQYF
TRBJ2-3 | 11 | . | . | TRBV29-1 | TGCAGCGGACTAGTCGGAGATACGCAGTATTTT | CSGLVGDTQYF
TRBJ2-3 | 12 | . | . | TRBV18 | TGTGCCAGCTCACCGAGCGCAGATACGCAGTATTTT | CASSPSADTQYF
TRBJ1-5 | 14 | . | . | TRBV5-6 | TGTGCCAGCAGCTTGCCCGTTACCAATCAGCCCCAGCATTTT | CASSLPVTNQPQHF
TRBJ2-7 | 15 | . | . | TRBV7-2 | TGTGCCAGCAGCTTACCAGCGGACCCTTCCTACGAGCAGTACTTC | CASSLPADPSYEQYF
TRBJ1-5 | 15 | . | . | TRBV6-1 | TGTGCCAGCCGGACAGAGGCACATAGCAATCAGCCCCAGCATTTT | CASRTEAHSNQPQHF
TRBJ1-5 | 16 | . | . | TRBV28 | TGTGCCAGCAGTACACAGGGAAGTTGGAGCAATCAGCCCCAGCATTTT | CASSTQGSWSNQPQHF
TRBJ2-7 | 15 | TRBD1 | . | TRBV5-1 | TGCGCCAGCAGTCTCACAGGGGGCGCTTCCTACGAGCAGTACTTC | CASSLTGGASYEQYF
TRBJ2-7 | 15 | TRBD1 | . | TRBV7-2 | TGTGCCAGCAGCCCAGCCGGACAGGGGGGAGGCGAGCAGTACTTC | CASSPAGQGGGEQYF
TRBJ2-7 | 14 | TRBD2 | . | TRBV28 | TGTGCCAGCAGTTCAAGCGGGAGGGCCTACGAGCAGTACTTC | CASSSSGRAYEQYF
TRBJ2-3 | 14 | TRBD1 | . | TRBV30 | TGTGCCGGCACCGGGACAGGGGGCGCGGATACGCAGTATTTT | CAGTGTGGADTQYF
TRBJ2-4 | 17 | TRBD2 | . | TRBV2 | TGTGCCAGCAGTGGGCTAGCGGGGGGGGTAGCCAAAAACATTCAGTACTTC | CASSGLAGGVAKNIQYF
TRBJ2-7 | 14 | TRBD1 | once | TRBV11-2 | TGTGCCAGCAGGATCGGGACAGGGATAGGCGAGCAGTACTTC | CASRIGTGIGEQYF
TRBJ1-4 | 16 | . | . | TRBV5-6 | TGTGCCAGCAGCCCCGCCGTCGGCAGAATGAATGAAAAACTGTTTTTT | CASSPAVGRMNEKLFF
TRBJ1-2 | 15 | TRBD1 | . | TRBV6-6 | TGTGCCAGCAGTTACAGTCAGGGGGCGATCTATGGCTACACCTTC | CASSYSQGAIYGYTF
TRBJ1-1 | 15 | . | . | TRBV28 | TGTGCCAGCACCATGATTGGGGTCCTGAACACTGAAGCTTTCTTT | CASTMIGVLNTEAFF
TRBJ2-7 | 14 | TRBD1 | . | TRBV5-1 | TGCGCCAGCAAAGGGACAGGGGACTCCTACGAGCAGTACTTC | CASKGTGDSYEQYF
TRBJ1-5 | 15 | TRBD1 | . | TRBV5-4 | TGTGCCAGCAGCCTACAGGGGAGGTACGATCAGCCCCAGCATTTT | CASSLQGRYDQPQHF
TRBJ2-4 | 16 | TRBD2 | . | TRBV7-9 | TGTGCCAGCAGCTTAGCGAAAGCGGGAGCCGAAAACATTCAGTACTTC | CASSLAKAGAENIQYF
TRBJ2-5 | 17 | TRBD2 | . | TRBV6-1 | TGTGCCAGCAGTGCCCTAGCGATGGCGGGAGACTCCGAGACCCAGTACTTC | CASSALAMAGDSETQYF
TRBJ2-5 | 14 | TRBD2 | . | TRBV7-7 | TGTGCTAGCAGCAAGGCGGGAGGGCAAGAGACCCAGTACTTC | CASSKAGGQETQYF
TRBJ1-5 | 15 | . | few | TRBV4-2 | TGTGCCAGCAGCCAAGATGACGCAAACGATCAGCCCCAGCATTTT | CASSQDDANDQPQHF